These T cell receptor beta chains were read from a single sample in a study of OX40 agonist ivuxolimab in advanced cancers. Repertoires were generated with immunoSEQ multiplex PCR, while TCRdb's copy carries only in-frame clones and drops some. Among about 81,000 clones, approximately 94% were seen once, and the ten largest hold 13% to 15%. The source material was CD4+ or CD8+ T cells sorted from blood, sampled in a trial of the OX40 agonist ivuxolimab. Every receptor here comes from an adult with an advanced solid tumor such as melanoma, head and neck, liver or kidney cancer. Both conserved end residues are part of each CDR3. A D gene is named only where the DNA matches it firmly. The size entry is marked missing in some rows and otherwise reads once, few, many or a size class.

NA	TRBV19	TRBJ2-5	NA	TGTGCCAGTAGTCCCAGCGGCCAAGAGACCCAGTACTTC	CASSPSGQETQYF
NA	TRBV10-3	TRBJ1-2	NA	TGTGCCATCAGTGAGTCTGGAGGGAACTATGGCTACACCTTC	CAISESGGNYGYTF
NA	TRBV30	TRBJ2-3	TRBD1	TGTGCCTGGAGTCCGGGACAGGGCACAGATACGCAGTATTTT	CAWSPGQGTDTQYF
NA	TRBV2	TRBJ1-1	TRBD1	TGTGCCAGCAGCGTCGCCCTACAGGGGCGGAACACTGAAGCTTTCTTT	CASSVALQGRNTEAFF
NA	TRBV10-2	TRBJ1-1	NA	TGCGCCAGCAGCCAGCGGGGGCCCTACACTGAAGCTTTCTTT	CASSQRGPYTEAFF
NA	TRBV2	TRBJ2-1	TRBD2	TGTGCCAGCAGTGAAGCTAGCGGGGGGTTTGATGAGCAGTTCTTC	CASSEASGGFDEQFF
NA	TRBV7-6	TRBJ2-7	TRBD2	TGTGCCAGCAGCTCCTCGAGGGGTAGCGGGATCTCCTACGAGCAGTACTTC	CASSSSRGSGISYEQYF
NA	TRBV28	TRBJ2-7	NA	TGTGCCAGCAGTTTATCGCCAAGCGAGCAGTACTTC	CASSLSPSEQYF
NA	TRBV19	TRBJ1-2	NA	TGTGCCAGTAGTGGCCCCTCGGCCGGCCACTATGGCTACACCTTC	CASSGPSAGHYGYTF
NA	TRBV6-6	TRBJ1-2	NA	TGTGCCAGCAGTTACGGGCAGCCTAACTATGGCTACACCTTC	CASSYGQPNYGYTF
NA	TRBV27	TRBJ2-7	NA	TGTGCCAGCAGTTTTCTGGGGGGTGGGGCAGCCCCCTCCTACGAGCAGTACTTC	CASSFLGGGAAPSYEQYF
NA	TRBV9	TRBJ2-5	TRBD1	TGTGCCAGCAGCTTACGACAGGGTTTAGAGACCCAGTACTTC	CASSLRQGLETQYF
NA	TRBV28	TRBJ2-7	NA	TGTGCCAGCAATTCCCTAGGGACACCCTCCTACGAGCAGTACTTC	CASNSLGTPSYEQYF
NA	TRBV30	TRBJ2-7	TRBD1	TGTGCCTGGAGACAGGGGTCCCCCTACGAGCAGTACTTC	CAWRQGSPYEQYF
NA	TRBV15	TRBJ1-4	NA	TGTGCCACCAGCAGAGAACACTTAGGGAGCACTAATGAAAAACTGTTTTTT	CATSREHLGSTNEKLFF
NA	TRBV5-4	TRBJ1-2	NA	TGTGCCAGCAGCTTGCCACCCGGAGGCTACACCTTC	CASSLPPGGYTF
NA	TRBV12-5	TRBJ1-2	NA	TGTGCTAGTGGTTTGGTAGCGGCGAACTATGGCTACACCTTC	CASGLVAANYGYTF
NA	TRBV29-1	TRBJ2-1	NA	TGCAGCGAGAGCAGGGGAACCTACAATGAGCAGTTCTTC	CSESRGTYNEQFF
once	TRBV2	TRBJ2-7	NA	TGTGCCAGCAGAGGGGGTGGATTTACCTACGAGCAGTACTTC	CASRGGGFTYEQYF
NA	TRBV21-1	TRBJ1-3	NA	TGTGCCAGCAGCACCCTATTCCTGACAGGTAGGGCCCCTGGAAACACCATATATTTT	CASSTLFLTGRAPGNTIYF
NA	TRBV19	TRBJ2-7	TRBD2	TGTGCCAGTAATATGGGGACTAGCGGGTACGAGCAGTACTTC	CASNMGTSGYEQYF
NA	TRBV11-2	TRBJ1-5	NA	TGTGCCAGCAGCTTCACCGGGCCTCAGCCCCAGCATTTT	CASSFTGPQPQHF
NA	TRBV5-5	TRBJ2-5	NA	TGTGCCAGCAGCTTGGACAGGGTAAAAGAGACCCAGTACTTC	CASSLDRVKETQYF
NA	TRBV27	TRBJ1-2	NA	TGTGCCAGCAGTTCCTCACCCTATGGCTACACCTTC	CASSSSPYGYTF
NA	TRBV27	TRBJ1-1	NA	TGTGCCAGCAGTTCTCTCGGACCGACTGAAGCTTTCTTT	CASSSLGPTEAFF
NA	TRBV27	TRBJ2-2	TRBD1	TGTGCCAGCAGTCACGGGACAGGGGGTGTAACCGGGGAGCTGTTTTTT	CASSHGTGGVTGELFF
NA	TRBV27	TRBJ2-7	NA	TGTGCCAGCAGTTTTATTCCTTTGGGGAGCTCCTACGAGCAGTACTTC	CASSFIPLGSSYEQYF
NA	TRBV10-1	TRBJ2-7	TRBD1	TGCGCCAGCAGTGAGTCGACCCTTACAGGGGAGTGGACCTACGAGCAGTACTTC	CASSESTLTGEWTYEQYF
NA	TRBV5-4	TRBJ1-1	NA	TGTGCCAGCCTTCAGGGAGACATGAACACTGAAGCTTTCTTT	CASLQGDMNTEAFF
NA	TRBV7-2	TRBJ1-4	NA	TGTGCCAGCAGTCCTTACCGGGGACTTAATGAAAAACTGTTTTTT	CASSPYRGLNEKLFF
NA	TRBV11-2	TRBJ2-2	TRBD1	TGTGCCAGCAGCTTAGGTTTCTGGGACAGGAACACCGGGGAGCTGTTTTTT	CASSLGFWDRNTGELFF
NA	TRBV5-6	TRBJ2-1	NA	TGTGCCAGCCAGGAGGACTACAATGAGCAGTTCTTC	CASQEDYNEQFF
NA	TRBV4-3	TRBJ2-3	NA	TGCGCCAGCAGCCAAGTCCTGGGGGGCACAGATACGCAGTATTTT	CASSQVLGGTDTQYF
few	TRBV6-6	TRBJ1-2	TRBD1	TGTGCCAGCAGCCATAGGACAGGGGGATATGGCTACACCTTC	CASSHRTGGYGYTF
NA	TRBV10-2	TRBJ2-1	NA	TGCGCCAGCAGTGAGTCTGAAGGGCCGCCTTCCTACAATGAGCAGTTCTTC	CASSESEGPPSYNEQFF
NA	TRBV9	TRBJ2-1	TRBD2	TGTGCCAGCAGCGGAGATCGGACTAGATTCAATGAGCAGTTCTTC	CASSGDRTRFNEQFF
NA	TRBV7-9	TRBJ2-1	TRBD1	TGTGCCAGCAGCCCTAGACAGGGGGGCTCGGTGGATGAGCAGTTCTTC	CASSPRQGGSVDEQFF
NA	TRBV28	TRBJ2-7	NA	TGTGCCAGCAATCTTTTAAGGGGGGCGATCTACGAGCAGTACTTC	CASNLLRGAIYEQYF
NA	TRBV7-9	TRBJ2-5	TRBD2	TGTGCCAGCAGCCCCGTGGTGGGGGGGCAAGAGACCCAGTACTTC	CASSPVVGGQETQYF
NA	TRBV18	TRBJ2-1	NA	TGTGCCAGCTCTCCTGTGGGCTCGTACACTGAGCAGTTCTTC	CASSPVGSYTEQFF
NA	TRBV19	TRBJ2-3	NA	TGTGAACGCTCGGCAGGGGTCCGGACAGATACGCAGTATTTT	CERSAGVRTDTQYF
NA	TRBV7-3	TRBJ2-1	TRBD2	TGTGCCAGCAGCTCAGCGGGAGGCAACTACAATGAGCAGTTCTTC	CASSSAGGNYNEQFF
NA	TRBV19	TRBJ1-1	NA	TGTGCCAGTAGTATGAGCGGCCGAGGCAGCACTGAAGCTTTCTTT	CASSMSGRGSTEAFF
NA	TRBV15	TRBJ2-7	TRBD1	TGTGCCACCAGCAGAGTAGGGACAGGGGCCTACGAGCAGTACTTC	CATSRVGTGAYEQYF
NA	TRBV25-1	TRBJ2-3	TRBD2	TGTGCCAGCAGACCCCCGGGACTAGCGGGGGAGTACACAGATACGCAGTATTTT	CASRPPGLAGEYTDTQYF
NA	TRBV27	TRBJ1-5	NA	TGTGCCAGCAGTTTACAGGGTACCAATCAGCCCCAGCATTTT	CASSLQGTNQPQHF
NA	TRBV7-6	TRBJ1-1	NA	TGTGCCAGCAGCTCGACAATGAACACTGAAGCTTTCTTT	CASSSTMNTEAFF
NA	TRBV5-4	TRBJ1-2	NA	TGTGCCAGCAGCTCTCCACTAATGGCTTACTATGGCTACACCTTC	CASSSPLMAYYGYTF
NA	TRBV9	TRBJ2-5	NA	TGTGCCAGCAGCCCCTATGGTGGGAAAGGAGAGACCCAGTACTTC	CASSPYGGKGETQYF
NA	TRBV7-9	TRBJ2-7	NA	TGTGCCAGCAGCTTAGCTGATACCTACGAGCAGTACTTC	CASSLADTYEQYF
NA	TRBV19	TRBJ1-6	NA	TGTGCCAGTAGTATAGGGGGAGCGGCAGGCCGAAATTCACCCCTCCACTTT	CASSIGGAAGRNSPLHF
NA	TRBV2	TRBJ2-7	TRBD2	TGTGCCAGCAGCGACAGCGGGGGAGACGAGCAGTACTTC	CASSDSGGDEQYF
NA	TRBV28	TRBJ2-1	TRBD2	TGTGCCAGCACCGACGGGACTAGCGGCTACAATGAGCAGTTCTTC	CASTDGTSGYNEQFF
once	TRBV7-3	TRBJ2-5	NA	TGTGCCAGCAGCCCCTTCGGGGGAACCCTACAAGAGACCCAGTACTTC	CASSPFGGTLQETQYF
NA	TRBV27	TRBJ2-5	TRBD1	TGTGCCAGCAGTTTACTAAGTCAGGGGGCTAACTGGGAGACCCAGTACTTC	CASSLLSQGANWETQYF
NA	TRBV5-8	TRBJ2-5	NA	TGTGCCAGCAGCTTGGGTCCCGACACGACGGAGACCCAGTACTTC	CASSLGPDTTETQYF
NA	TRBV6-5	TRBJ1-2	NA	TGTGCCAGCAGGGTGGGTCCGAACTATGGCTACACCTTC	CASRVGPNYGYTF
NA	TRBV19	TRBJ2-7	TRBD1	TGTGCCAGTAGTATAGCGCAGGGGGACTACGAGCAGTACTTC	CASSIAQGDYEQYF
NA	TRBV5-6	TRBJ1-2	TRBD1	TGTGCCAGCAGCCCTGGCGGGACAGGGGTCGGCTACACCTTC	CASSPGGTGVGYTF
NA	TRBV25-1	TRBJ1-1	NA	TGTGCCAGCAGGGCAGGGGCCGGAACTGAAGCTTTCTTT	CASRAGAGTEAFF